This TCR beta chain was sequenced for a study of blood T cell repertoires in COVID-19 (dated by TCRdb to between 2020 and 2021). About the study as a whole: Collaborator samples came from the United States, Italy and Spain and covered acute and convalescent phases of COVID-19. The prospective study material was composed of cDNA or gDNA derived from T cells, B-cell-depleted T cells, or PBMCs. The dataset comprised deeply sampled blood TCRbeta repertoires from subjects exposed to, actively infected with, or recovered from COVID-19. The repertoires were released in a freely available public database intended as a resource for research on the immune response to SARS-CoV-2. Samples came from the ongoing ImmuneRACE study (first 160 participants) plus 1,254 subjects from 6 global collaborators. Sample metadata almost always included a de-identified subject ID, COVID-19 status, age in years and sex. Where HLA class I and class II types were available, the types were taken from metadata supplied by the sample provider, not from assay-based typing.

The collaborating institutions used their own protocols to collect whole blood in K2EDTA tubes. For TCRbeta analysis, collaborator samples were shipped as frozen whole blood, as isolated PBMCs, or as DNA extracted from either sample type. Cut back by 11 bases and 4 bases, the V and J ends lie 20 bases apart. Looking up the germline V gene yields CDR1 SNHLY and CDR2 FYNNEI. The CDR3, from cysteine to phenylalanine, totals 15 residues. Of the read, only the CDR3 DNA is kept; its 45 bases are in frame from base 1. TCRbeta CDR3 regions were amplified from genomic DNA by means of the immunoSEQ Assay, a bias-controlled multiplex PCR. In the authors' own workflow: Nucleated cell counts per sample were estimated from amplification of reference gene primers within the assay. To quantify the absolute abundance of each unique TCRbeta CDR3 rearrangement, sequence reads were collapsed and filtered. For each sample, productive Simpson clonality was calculated as the square root of Simpson's diversity index over productive rearrangements. The source is immuneACCESS, and TCRdb retained only in-frame sequences with V and J called. Part of the clones is not carried over; for the studies checked, unresolved V genes explain less than half of this, and the remainder is unexplained. V and J calls and clone size are given by that table; D and trimming were obtained from the DNA. This sample lists hundreds of thousands of clones; 70% to 85% were detected once. The biggest ten clones account for more than 2.5% of the sample.

Overall results and qualifications from the work: The amount of clinical and demographic metadata varied by source and participant and was provided uncurated.

Comment on this clone: Its antigen remains unidentified. The record has no base qualities; no much larger clone is one base away.

The rearrangement joined TRBV2 to TRBJ2-2, and TRBD2 may be the D gene, going by 5 matching bases. Sequenced sample: peripheral blood. The clonotype originates from a woman older than 75 with acute or convalescent COVID-19. The DNA reads as follows: TGTGCCCACAGCGGAGGTTTAGGGCGCACCGGGGAGCTGTTTTTT. It translates to CAHSGGLGRTGELFF.